The 5 T cell receptor beta chains below were found in one sample sequenced in a study of blood T cell repertoires in COVID-19. The protocol was immunoSEQ multiplex PCR, while the TCRdb copy is restricted to in-frame clones and leaves out a portion. The sample gives tens of thousands of clones, around nine tenths of which show up once; 13% to 15% is in the top ten. The sequenced material came from peripheral blood. Source of these receptors: a human donor in a cohort sampled during active COVID-19.

V is TRBV4-1 and J is TRBJ2-5; D uncertain. Germline assignment: CDR1 MGHRA and CDR2 YSYEKL. The CDR3 covers 14 residues. V was clipped by 0 bases and J by 7 bases, with 12 bases between them. CDR3 nucleotide sequence: TGCGCCAGCAGCCAAGAGGATCTAGTAGGGACCCAGTACTTC. Protein sequence: CASSQEDLVGTQYF.

V is TRBV5-1 and J is TRBJ1-1; D gene unclear. There are 12 residues in the CDR3. V was trimmed by 4 bases and J by 7 bases, leaving 11 bases between them. Germline assignment: CDR1 SGHRS and CDR2 YFSETQ. The CDR3 nucleotides are TGCGCCAGCAGCCCGGACTGGGGTGAAGCTTTCTTT. This sequence encodes CASSPDWGEAFF.

V is TRBV30 and J is TRBJ1-5; D gene ambiguous. Germline V gene lookup returns CDR1 GTSNPN and CDR2 SVGIG (reference sequence). The CDR3 contains 12 residues. Between the trimmed V and J ends, which lost 5 bases and 4 bases, there was a span of 9 bases. The CDR3 loop is CAWDQWNQPQHF. The DNA of the CDR3 is TGTGCCTGGGACCAGTGGAATCAGCCCCAGCATTTT.

This clone was found a few times. The chain is built from TRBV6-6 and TRBJ2-1, with 9 bases fitting TRBD1. The germline CDR1 and CDR2 sequences are MNHNY and SVGAGI (reference sequence). The V segment lost 11 bases and the J segment 7 bases; nucleotides outside the gene matches: 6. The CDR3 covers 12 residues. CDR3 region: CAGSGQGNEQFF. The DNA for the CDR3 is TGTGCCGGGTCGGGACAGGGTAATGAGCAGTTCTTC.

The chain joins TRBV19 to TRBJ1-5; 12 positions agree with TRBD1. The CDR3 covers 18 residues. Germline trimming cut 7 bases from V and 6 bases from J; bases unmatched to any gene: 16. CDR1 LNHDA and CDR2 SQIVND come from the germline V gene (reference sequence). The CDR3 sequence is CASNHHGTGGTSSQPQHF. CDR3 nucleotides: TGTGCCAGTAACCATCACGGGACAGGGGGCACGTCCAGTCAGCCCCAGCATTTT.